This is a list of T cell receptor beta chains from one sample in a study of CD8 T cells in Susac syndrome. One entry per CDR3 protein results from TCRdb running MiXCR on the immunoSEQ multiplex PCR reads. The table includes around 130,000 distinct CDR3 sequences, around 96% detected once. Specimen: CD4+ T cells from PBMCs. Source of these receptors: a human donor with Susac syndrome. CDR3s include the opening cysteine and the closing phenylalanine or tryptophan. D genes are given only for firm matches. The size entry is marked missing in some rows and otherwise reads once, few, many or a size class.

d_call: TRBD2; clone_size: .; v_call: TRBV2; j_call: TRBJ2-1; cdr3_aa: CARSGTSGYNEQFF; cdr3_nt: TGTGCCAGGAGCGGGACTAGCGGTTACAATGAGCAGTTCTTC
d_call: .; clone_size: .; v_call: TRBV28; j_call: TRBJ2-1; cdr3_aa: CASNPGPYLNEQFF; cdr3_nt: TGTGCCAGCAACCCGGGACCCTATCTCAATGAGCAGTTCTTC
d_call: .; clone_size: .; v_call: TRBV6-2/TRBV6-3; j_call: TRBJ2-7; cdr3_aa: CASSYKSGSYEQYF; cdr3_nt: TGTGCCAGCAGTTATAAGTCGGGGTCCTACGAGCAGTACTTC
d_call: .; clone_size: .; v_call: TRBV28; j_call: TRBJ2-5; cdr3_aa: CASSQLMGTQYF; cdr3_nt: TGTGCCAGCAGTCAACTTATGGGGACCCAGTACTTC
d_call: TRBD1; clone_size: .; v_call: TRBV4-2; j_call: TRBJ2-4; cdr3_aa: CASSQGQGVDIQYF; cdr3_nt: TGTGCCAGCAGCCAAGGACAGGGGGTAGACATTCAGTACTTC
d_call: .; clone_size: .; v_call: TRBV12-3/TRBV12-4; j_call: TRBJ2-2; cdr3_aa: CASRTRLSNTGELFF; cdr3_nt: TGTGCCAGCAGAACCAGGCTATCGAACACCGGGGAGCTGTTTTTT
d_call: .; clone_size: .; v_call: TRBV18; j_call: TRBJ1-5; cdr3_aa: CASSPEDNQPQHF; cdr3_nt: TGTGCCAGCTCACCAGAGGACAATCAGCCCCAGCATTTT
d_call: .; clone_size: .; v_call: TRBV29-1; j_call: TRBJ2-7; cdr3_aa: CSVARATSSEQYF; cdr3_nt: TGCAGCGTTGCCAGAGCCACTAGCTCCGAGCAGTACTTC
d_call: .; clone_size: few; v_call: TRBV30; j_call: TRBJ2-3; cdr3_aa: CAWSVEDTQYF; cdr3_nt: TGTGCCTGGAGTGTGGAAGATACGCAGTATTTT
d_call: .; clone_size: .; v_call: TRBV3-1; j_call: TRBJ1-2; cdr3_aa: CASSRGLNYGYTF; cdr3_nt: TGTGCCAGCAGCCGAGGGCTGAACTATGGCTACACCTTC
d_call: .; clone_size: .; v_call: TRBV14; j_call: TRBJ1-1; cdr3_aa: CASSPGMGSEAFF; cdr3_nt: TGTGCCAGCAGCCCGGGGATGGGCTCTGAAGCTTTCTTT
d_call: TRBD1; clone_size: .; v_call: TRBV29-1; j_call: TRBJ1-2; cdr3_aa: CSVGEIQGVNGYTF; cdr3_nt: TGCAGCGTTGGGGAGATACAGGGGGTAAATGGCTACACCTTC
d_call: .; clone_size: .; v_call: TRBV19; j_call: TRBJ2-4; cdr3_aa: CASSIQQPSKNIQYF; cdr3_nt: TGTGCCAGTAGTATACAACAGCCCTCCAAAAACATTCAGTACTTC
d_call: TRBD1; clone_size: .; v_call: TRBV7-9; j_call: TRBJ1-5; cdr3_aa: CASSDSRGTARDQPQHF; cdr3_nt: TGTGCCAGCAGCGATTCCCGAGGGACAGCGAGAGATCAGCCCCAGCATTTT